Below, 18 T cell receptor beta chains from the same sample are listed, as sequenced in a study of tumor-infiltrating lymphocytes in primary liver carcinoma. Reverse transcription of roughly 0.5 ug total RNA with a constant-region primer produced TCR beta cDNA. The TCR beta library was amplified through three nested multiplex PCR rounds in a modified ARM-PCR procedure. For around 11 cycles apiece, the opening two PCR rounds ran with TRBV1-TRBV30 forward primers and a C-beta reverse primer. TCRdb re-called the multiplex PCR reads through MiXCR, storing one row per CDR3 protein. The table shows approximately 120,000 distinct CDR3 sequences, with approximately 64% occurring only once. Between 20 and 30 mg of unsorted bulk tissue served as the source from which RNA and DNA were co-extracted. Sequencing used liver tumor tissue from sampling region 3. Indicated subset: tumor region T3, left-lateral pole. The receptors were sampled from a woman aged 60 to 75 with primary liver carcinoma and hepatitis B virus infection.

This clonotype has only a few counts. The rearrangement joins TRBV5-1 to TRBJ1-1; no clear D. The CDR3 spans 14 residues. Germline V lookup: CDR1 SGHRS, CDR2 YFSETQ. Trimming pared 3 bases from V and 1 base from J, leaving 10 bases between. CDR3 DNA: TGCGCCAGCAGCTCCTCGGGTCAGAACACTGAAGCTTTCTTT. The encoded protein is CASSSSGQNTEAFF.

The chain couples TRBV7-9 to TRBJ2-7, with 7 positions matching TRBD1. Germline V CDR1 and CDR2: SEHNR, FQNEAQ (reference sequence). The CDR3 runs to 14 residues. J gave up 6 bases and V 5 bases, and 10 bases lay outside the gene matches. The CDR3 here is CASSIPGQSGEQYF. DNA for the CDR3: TGTGCCAGCAGCATCCCGGGACAGAGCGGCGAGCAGTACTTC.

This clonotype was seen many times. The chain has TRBV7-9 and TRBJ1-5; D may be TRBD1 (6 bases). V dropped 5 bases and J dropped 1 base, with 9 bases sitting between them. CDR1 is SEHNR and CDR2 is FQNEAQ in the germline V gene (reference sequence). CDR3 size: 14 residues. CDR3 sequence reads: CASSPQGSNQPQHF. For the CDR3, the DNA is TGTGCCAGCAGCCCCCAGGGGAGCAATCAGCCCCAGCATTTT. Full variable domain (remainder filled in from reference TRBV7-9 and TRBJ1-5): DTGVSQNPRHKITKRGQNVTFRCDPISEHNRLYWYRQTLGQGPEFLTYFQNEAQLEKSRLLSDRFSAERPKGSFSTLEIQRTEQGDSAMYLCASSPQGSNQPQHFGDGTRLSIL.

This clonotype was detected once. The chain has TRBV4-1 and TRBJ1-1; D perhaps matches TRBD1 (6 bases). The CDR3 covers 17 residues. Per the germline V gene, CDR1 is MGHRA and CDR2 is YSYEKL. Trimming pared 10 bases from V and 1 base from J, leaving 25 bases between. The CDR3 here is CANNQDGSGTRNTEAFF. In nucleotides, the CDR3 is TGCGCCAACAACCAAGATGGGTCGGGGACACGGAACACTGAAGCTTTCTTT.

The chain combines TRBV11-3 with TRBJ2-2; TRBD1 agrees at 8 bases. CDR3 length: 14 amino acids. The germline V gene encodes CDR1 SGHNT and CDR2 YENEEA. Here the CDR3 reads CTNSLAGGTGELFF. DNA for the CDR3: TGTACCAACAGCTTAGCAGGGGGCACAGGGGAGCTGTTTTTT.

Many counts were recorded for this clonotype. The rearrangement joins TRBV6-5 to TRBJ2-5, with D tentatively TRBD1 (7 bases). The CDR3 consists of 14 residues. V dropped 8 bases and J dropped 1 base, with 14 bases sitting between them. CDR1 is MNHEY and CDR2 is SVGAGI in the germline V gene. The CDR3 DNA follows: TGTGCCAGCGCTGGAGGGGGCTTCCAAGAGACCCAGTACTTC. Its translation: CASAGGGFQETQYF.

As regards this clonotype: As the CDR3 is not closed by the conserved phenylalanine or tryptophan, this likely results from a read error. This chain joins TRBV11-2 and TRBJ2-3, with TRBD1 identical over 7 bases. CDR1 and CDR2 from the germline V gene are SGHAT and FQNNGV. The CDR3 runs 16 residues. V lost 2 bases, J lost 2 bases, and 7 bases stayed unmatched. The chain's CDR3 is CASSLTGQAITDTQYY. CDR3 nucleotide sequence: TGTGCCAGCAGCTTAACCGGACAGGCAATCACAGATACGCAGTATTAT.

The J gene is TRBJ2-1, the V gene TRBV11-2; the D gene is possibly TRBD2 (5 bases). The CDR3 runs 12 residues. Trimming took off 7 bases at V and 11 bases at J, with 15 bases between the two ends. Germline assignment: CDR1 SGHAT and CDR2 FQNNGV. The CDR3 region has the DNA TGTGCCAGCAACATAATGAACGGGAAGCAGTTCTTC. This sequence encodes CASNIMNGKQFF.

About this clonotype: Its ends do not fully match the called genes, so a read error is possible. This chain uses TRBV11-1 with TRBJ2-2; a weak D match, TRBD2 (5 bases). The CDR3 runs 17 residues. Per the germline V gene, CDR1 is SGHAT and CDR2 is FQDESV (reference sequence). The CDR3 loop reads CTSSARPFLVNTGELLF. As DNA, the CDR3 is TGTACCAGCAGCGCCCGGCCATTCCTAGTTAACACCGGGGAGCTGCTCTTT.

Regarding this clonotype: The junction departs from germline at one end; a sequencing error may be responsible. The rearrangement joins TRBV11-2 to TRBJ2-1; 14 bases map to TRBD2. The germline V gene encodes CDR1 SGHAT and CDR2 FQNNGV. The CDR3 is 17 amino acids. CDR3: CASSRRLAGGPGDERSF. CDR3 coding DNA: TGTGCCAGCAGCAGGAGACTAGCGGGAGGGCCGGGGGATGAGCGGTCATTC.

The rearrangement joins TRBV29-1 to TRBJ2-3; D possibly corresponds to TRBD2 (6 bases). Germline V lookup: CDR1 SQVTM, CDR2 ANQGSEA. The CDR3 is made up of 16 amino acids. Trimming pared 7 bases from V and 3 bases from J, leaving 23 bases between. CDR3: CSAERPELAATDTQYF. DNA of the CDR3: TGCAGCGCTGAGCGTCCGGAATTAGCGGCTACAGATACGCAGTATTTT.

CDR3 bases: TGTGCCAGCTCACCACAGAGGGGGAACACTGAAGCTTTCTTT. This encodes CASSPQRGNTEAFF. The genes are TRBV18 and TRBJ1-1, with TRBD1 as a possible D gene (5 bases). This CDR3 comprises 14 residues. With 1 base removed from V and 1 base from J, the gap between germline ends came to 7 bases. The germline gives CDR1 KGHSH, CDR2 LQKENI.

Note on this clonotype: Its ends do not fully match the called genes, so a read error is possible. CDR3 sequence (DNA): TGTGCCGGCAGCGACGGACGCAACACGAACACTGAGGAGCTGTTTTTT. Translated: CAGSDGRNTNTEELFF. V and J are TRBV11-2 and TRBJ2-2; D gene ambiguous. Germline-derived CDR1 and CDR2 are SGHAT and FQNNGV. This CDR3 spans 16 amino acids.

This clonotype was found many times. The CDR3 is CASSPRGSPYEQYF. CDR3 nucleotide sequence: TGTGCCAGCAGCCCTCGCGGCAGTCCCTACGAGCAGTACTTC. The V and J genes are TRBV7-8 and TRBJ2-7; unclear D gene. There are 14 residues in the CDR3. Trimming pared 5 bases from V and 2 bases from J, leaving 13 bases between. Germline V CDR1 and CDR2: SGHVS, FQNEAQ.

With regard to this clonotype: This may arise from a read error, as a much more abundant clone is one base away. Since no conserved phenylalanine or tryptophan closes the CDR3, a read error is the likely cause. The chain employs TRBV11-2 and TRBJ2-2, with TRBD2 as a possible D gene (5 bases). CDR3 length: 14 residues. Germline V gives CDR1 SGHAT, CDR2 FQNNGV. Trimming shortened V by 1 base and J by 4 bases, and 7 bases separated the two germline ends. The CDR3 DNA is TGTGCCAGCAGCTTAGTGCGGGTCACCGGGGAGCTGTTTCTT. This codes for CASSLVRVTGELFL.

Points on this clonotype: Possible read error: a much larger clone is one base away. The chain employs TRBV15 and TRBJ2-1; TRBD2 matches 8 bases. V lost 8 bases and J lost 4; bases outside the gene matches: 7. The CDR3 length is 14 residues. Germline lookup yields CDR1 LNHNV and CDR2 YYDKDF (reference sequence). The CDR3 loop is CATQATSVYNEQFF. CDR3 nucleotide sequence: TGTGCCACCCAGGCGACTAGCGTATACAATGAGCAGTTCTTC.

CDR3 in amino acids: CASSSLGGATYEQYF. The CDR3 DNA sequence: TGTGCCAGCAGCTCTCTAGGAGGGGCTACATACGAGCAGTACTTC. This chain uses TRBV7-9 with TRBJ2-7, with D perhaps TRBD2 (6 bases). The germline V and J ends were trimmed by 4 bases and 4 bases, with 17 bases remaining between them. CDR1 and CDR2 (germline): SEHNR, FQNEAQ (reference sequence). This CDR3 is built from 15 residues.

Remarks on this clonotype: At one end, the junction sequence differs from germline, possibly due to a read error. The V gene is TRBV29-1, the J gene TRBJ2-2; 7 bases match TRBD2. From germline, CDR1 is SQVTM and CDR2 ANQGSEA. This CDR3 spans 14 amino acids. This CDR3 is CSVEGTSGTGELFF. CDR3 bases: TGCAGCGTTGAAGGGACCAGCGGGACCGGGGAGCTGTTCTTT.